This T cell receptor beta chain stems from a study of blood T cell repertoires in COVID-19. Looking at the study overall: COVID-19 samples collected from the United States, Italy and Spain covered acute and convalescent phases. PBMCs, B-cell-depleted T cells, or T cells provided the cDNA or gDNA that made up the material.

The CDR3 contains 14 residues. Authors' analysis steps: Amplification from reference gene primers served as the basis for estimated nucleated cell counts. Repertoires were generated with immunoSEQ multiplex PCR, while TCRdb's copy carries only in-frame clones and drops some. D and trimming come from the DNA, and the V and J calls and clone size come from that table. The sample shows about 190,000 clones, 70% to 90% of them seen only once. The receptor was derived from a woman in her 30s with active or convalescent COVID-19. Sequenced material: peripheral blood. This rearrangement joins TRBV21-1 to TRBJ1-5; the table's D call, TRBD1, was not checked against the DNA. TRBV21-1 is given as a pseudogene. CDR3 sequence reads: CASSKDRVNQPQHF. CDR3 nucleotide sequence: TGTGCCAGCAGCAAAGACAGAGTCAATCAGCCCCAGCATTTT.